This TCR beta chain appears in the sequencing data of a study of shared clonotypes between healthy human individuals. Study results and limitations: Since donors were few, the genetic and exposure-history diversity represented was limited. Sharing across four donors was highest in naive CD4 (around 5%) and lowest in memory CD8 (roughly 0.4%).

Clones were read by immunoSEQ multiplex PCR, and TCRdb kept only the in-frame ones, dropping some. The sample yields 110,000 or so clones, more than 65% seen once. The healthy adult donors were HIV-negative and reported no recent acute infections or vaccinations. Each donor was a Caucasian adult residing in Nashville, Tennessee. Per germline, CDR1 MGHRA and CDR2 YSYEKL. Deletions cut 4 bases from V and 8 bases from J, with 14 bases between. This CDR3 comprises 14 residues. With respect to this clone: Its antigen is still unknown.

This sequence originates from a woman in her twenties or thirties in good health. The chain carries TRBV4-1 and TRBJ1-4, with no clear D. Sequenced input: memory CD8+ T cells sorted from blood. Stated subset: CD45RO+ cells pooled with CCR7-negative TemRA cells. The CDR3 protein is CASSLAGVGEKLFF. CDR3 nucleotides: TGCGCCAGCAGCCTCGCAGGTGTGGGAGAAAAACTGTTTTTT.